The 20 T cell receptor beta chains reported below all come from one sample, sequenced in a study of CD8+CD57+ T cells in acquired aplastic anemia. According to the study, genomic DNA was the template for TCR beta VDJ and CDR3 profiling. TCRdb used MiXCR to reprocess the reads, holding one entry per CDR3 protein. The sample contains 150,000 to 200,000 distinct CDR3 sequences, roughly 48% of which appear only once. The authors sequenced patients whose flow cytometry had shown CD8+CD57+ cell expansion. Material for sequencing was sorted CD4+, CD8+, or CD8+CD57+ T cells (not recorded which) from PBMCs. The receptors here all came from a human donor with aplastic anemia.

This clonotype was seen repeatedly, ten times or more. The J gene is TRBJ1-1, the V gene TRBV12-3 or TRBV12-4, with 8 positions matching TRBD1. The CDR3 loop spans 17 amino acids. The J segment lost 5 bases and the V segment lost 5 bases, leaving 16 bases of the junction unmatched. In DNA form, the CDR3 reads TGTGCCAGCAGTAACCCTAGATTCAGGGGGCGCGGTACTGAAGCTTTCTTT. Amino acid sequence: CASSNPRFRGRGTEAFF.

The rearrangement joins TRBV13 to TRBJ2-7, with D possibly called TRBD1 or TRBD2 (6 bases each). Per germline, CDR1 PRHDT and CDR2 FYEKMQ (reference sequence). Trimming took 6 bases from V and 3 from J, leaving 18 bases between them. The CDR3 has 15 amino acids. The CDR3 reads CASRPQGAGRYEQYF. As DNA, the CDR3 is TGTGCCAGCAGACCACAGGGTGCGGGACGCTACGAGCAGTACTTC.

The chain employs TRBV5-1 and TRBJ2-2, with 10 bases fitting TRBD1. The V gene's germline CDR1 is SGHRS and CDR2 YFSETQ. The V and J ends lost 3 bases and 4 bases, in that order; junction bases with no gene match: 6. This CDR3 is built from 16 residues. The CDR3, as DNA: TGCGCCAGCAGCTATGACAGGGGGCGGGGCACCGGGGAGCTGTTTTTT. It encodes CASSYDRGRGTGELFF.

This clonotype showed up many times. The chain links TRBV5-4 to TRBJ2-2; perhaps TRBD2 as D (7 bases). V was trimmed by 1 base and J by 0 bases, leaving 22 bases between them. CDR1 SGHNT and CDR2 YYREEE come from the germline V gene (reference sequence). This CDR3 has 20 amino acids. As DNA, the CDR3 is TGTGCCAGCAGCTTGATGAGACGTCGGGGGGCGGTGCCGAACACCGGGGAGCTGTTTTTT. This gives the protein CASSLMRRRGAVPNTGELFF.

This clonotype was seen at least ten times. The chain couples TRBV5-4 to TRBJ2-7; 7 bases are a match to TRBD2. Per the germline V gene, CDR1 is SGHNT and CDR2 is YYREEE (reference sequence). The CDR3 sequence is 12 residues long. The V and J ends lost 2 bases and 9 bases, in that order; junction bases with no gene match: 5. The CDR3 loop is CASSLDGGWQYF. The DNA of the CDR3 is TGTGCCAGCAGCTTAGACGGGGGGTGGCAGTACTTC.

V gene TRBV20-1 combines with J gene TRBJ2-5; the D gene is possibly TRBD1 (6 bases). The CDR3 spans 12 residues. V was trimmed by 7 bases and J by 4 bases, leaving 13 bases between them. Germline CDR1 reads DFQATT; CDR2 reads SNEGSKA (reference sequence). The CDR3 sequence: CSVVGTLETQYF. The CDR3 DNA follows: TGCAGTGTGGTCGGGACACTAGAGACCCAGTACTTC.

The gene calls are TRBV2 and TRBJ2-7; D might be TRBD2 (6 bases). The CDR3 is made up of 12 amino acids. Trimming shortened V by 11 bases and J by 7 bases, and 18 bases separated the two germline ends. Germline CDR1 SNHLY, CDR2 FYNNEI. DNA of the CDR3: TGTGCCGGCCTAGGAGGGGCGGGGGAGCAGTACTTC. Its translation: CAGLGGAGEQYF.

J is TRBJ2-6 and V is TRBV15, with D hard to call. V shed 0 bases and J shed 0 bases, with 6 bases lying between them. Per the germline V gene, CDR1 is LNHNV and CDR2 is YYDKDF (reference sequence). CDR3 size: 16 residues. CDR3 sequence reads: CATSRETGSGANVLTF. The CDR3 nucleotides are TGTGCCACCAGCAGAGAGACGGGCTCTGGGGCCAACGTCCTGACTTTC.

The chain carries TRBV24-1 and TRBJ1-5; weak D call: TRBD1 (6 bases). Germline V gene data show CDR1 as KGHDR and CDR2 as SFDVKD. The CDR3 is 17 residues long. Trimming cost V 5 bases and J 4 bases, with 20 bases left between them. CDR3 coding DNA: TGTGCCACCAGTGGGCCAGGGGTCACCAGCCTGAATCAGCCCCAGCATTTT. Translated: CATSGPGVTSLNQPQHF.

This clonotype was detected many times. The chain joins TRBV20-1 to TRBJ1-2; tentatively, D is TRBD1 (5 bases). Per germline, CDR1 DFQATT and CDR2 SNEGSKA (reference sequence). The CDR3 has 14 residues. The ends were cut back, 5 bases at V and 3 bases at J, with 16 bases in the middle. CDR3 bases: TGCAGTGCTTTTCCGTTCGGGGGGGACTATGGCTACACCTTC. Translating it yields CSAFPFGGDYGYTF.

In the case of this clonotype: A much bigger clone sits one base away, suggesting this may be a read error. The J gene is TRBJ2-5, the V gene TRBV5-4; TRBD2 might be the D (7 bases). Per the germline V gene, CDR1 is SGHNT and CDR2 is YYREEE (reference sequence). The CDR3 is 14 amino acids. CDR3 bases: TGTGCCAACAGCCCGGGGGGCGGGGAGGAGACCCAGTACTTC. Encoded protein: CANSPGGGEETQYF. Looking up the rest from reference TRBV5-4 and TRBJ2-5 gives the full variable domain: ETGVTQSPTHLIKTRGQQVTLRCSSQSGHNTVSWYQQALGQGPQFIFQYYREEENGRGNFPPRFSGLQFPNYSSELNVNALELDDSALYLCANSPGGGEETQYFGPGTRLLVL.

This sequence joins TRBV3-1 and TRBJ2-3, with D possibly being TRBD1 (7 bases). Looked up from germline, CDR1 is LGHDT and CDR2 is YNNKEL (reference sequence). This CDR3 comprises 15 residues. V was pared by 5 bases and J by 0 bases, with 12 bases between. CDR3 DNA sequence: TGTGCCAGCAGCAGACAGGGAGGAAGCACAGATACGCAGTATTTT. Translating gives CASSRQGGSTDTQYF.

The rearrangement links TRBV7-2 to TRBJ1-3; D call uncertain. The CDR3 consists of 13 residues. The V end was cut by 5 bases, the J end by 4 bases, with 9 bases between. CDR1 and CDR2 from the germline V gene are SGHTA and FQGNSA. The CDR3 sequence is CASSLGMGNTIYF. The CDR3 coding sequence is TGTGCCAGCAGCCTAGGGATGGGAAACACCATATATTTT.

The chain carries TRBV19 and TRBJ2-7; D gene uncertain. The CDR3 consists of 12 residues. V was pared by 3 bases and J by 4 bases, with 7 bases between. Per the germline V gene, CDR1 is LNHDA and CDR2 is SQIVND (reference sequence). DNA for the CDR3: TGTGCCAGTAGTATTCCCGATTACGAGCAGTACTTC. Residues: CASSIPDYEQYF.

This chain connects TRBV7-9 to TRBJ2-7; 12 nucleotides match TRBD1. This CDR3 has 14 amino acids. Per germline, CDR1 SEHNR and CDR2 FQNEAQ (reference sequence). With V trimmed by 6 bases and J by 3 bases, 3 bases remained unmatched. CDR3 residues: CASSGTGGDYEQYF. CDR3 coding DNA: TGTGCCAGCAGTGGGACAGGGGGCGACTACGAGCAGTACTTC.

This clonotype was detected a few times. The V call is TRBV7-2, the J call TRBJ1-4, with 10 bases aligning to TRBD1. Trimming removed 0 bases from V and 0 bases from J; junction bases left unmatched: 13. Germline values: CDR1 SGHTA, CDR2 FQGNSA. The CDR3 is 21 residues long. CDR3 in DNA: TGTGCCAGCAGCTTAGCCCGGGACAGGGGTTTATTGGCTGCAACTAATGAAAAACTGTTTTTT. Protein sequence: CASSLARDRGLLAATNEKLFF.

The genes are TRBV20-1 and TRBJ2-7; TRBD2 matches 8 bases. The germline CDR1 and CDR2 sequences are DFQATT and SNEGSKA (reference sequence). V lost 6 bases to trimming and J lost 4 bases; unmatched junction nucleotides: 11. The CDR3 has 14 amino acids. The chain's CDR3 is CSASTRGGGYEQYF. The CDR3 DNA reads TGCAGTGCCAGCACCCGGGGGGGCGGTTACGAGCAGTACTTC.

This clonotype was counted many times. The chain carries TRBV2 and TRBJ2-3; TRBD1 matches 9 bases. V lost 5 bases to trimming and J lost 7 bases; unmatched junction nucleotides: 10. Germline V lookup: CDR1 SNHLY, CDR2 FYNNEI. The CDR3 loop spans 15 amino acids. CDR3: CASSPPGQGIYTQYF. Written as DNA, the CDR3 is TGTGCCAGCAGTCCCCCCGGACAGGGGATATATACGCAGTATTTT.

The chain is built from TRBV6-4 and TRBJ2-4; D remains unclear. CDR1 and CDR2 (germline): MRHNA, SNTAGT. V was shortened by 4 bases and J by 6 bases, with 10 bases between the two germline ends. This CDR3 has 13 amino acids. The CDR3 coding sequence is TGTGCCAGCAGTGTCGAGGCTGGAAACATTCAGTACTTC. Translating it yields CASSVEAGNIQYF.

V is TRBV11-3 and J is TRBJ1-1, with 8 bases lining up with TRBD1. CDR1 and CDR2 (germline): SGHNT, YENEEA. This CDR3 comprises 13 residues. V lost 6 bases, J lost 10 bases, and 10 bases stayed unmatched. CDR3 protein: CASSPGTGRRAFF. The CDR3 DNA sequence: TGTGCCAGCAGTCCCGGGACAGGAAGGAGAGCTTTCTTT.